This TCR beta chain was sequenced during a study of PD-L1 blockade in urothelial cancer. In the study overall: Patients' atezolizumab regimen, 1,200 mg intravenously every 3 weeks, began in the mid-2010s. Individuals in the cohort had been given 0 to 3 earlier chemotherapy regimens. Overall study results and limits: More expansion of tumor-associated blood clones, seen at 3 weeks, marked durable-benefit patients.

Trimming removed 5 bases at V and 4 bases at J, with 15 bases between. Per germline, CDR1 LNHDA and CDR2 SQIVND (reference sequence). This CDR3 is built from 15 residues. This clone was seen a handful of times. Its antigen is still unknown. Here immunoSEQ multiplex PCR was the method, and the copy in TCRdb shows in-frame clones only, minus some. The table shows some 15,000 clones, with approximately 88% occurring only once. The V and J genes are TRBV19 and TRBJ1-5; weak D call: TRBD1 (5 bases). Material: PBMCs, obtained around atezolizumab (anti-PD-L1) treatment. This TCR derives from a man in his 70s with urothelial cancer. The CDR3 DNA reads TGTGCCAGTAGTGGCGGGACCCGAAATAATCAGCCCCAGCATTTT. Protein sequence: CASSGGTRNNQPQHF.